This entry lists 17 T cell receptor beta chains sequenced from one sample in a study of blood T cell repertoires in COVID-19. TCRdb's copy holds only in-frame clones and misses some; the assay was immunoSEQ multiplex PCR. Among under 400,000 clones listed, around 90% were seen once. The sequencing input was peripheral blood. These TCRs come from a man aged 18 to 29 with active or convalescent COVID-19.

Note on this clone: One end of the junction does not line up with germline, which may come from a read error. J is TRBJ1-4 and V is TRBV5-4; no clear D gene. The germline V gene has CDR1 SGHNT and CDR2 YYREEE (reference sequence). The CDR3 extends over 15 amino acids. CDR3 residues: CAGSSGSATNEKLFF. The CDR3 region has the DNA TGTGCCGGCAGCAGCGGGTCTGCAACTAATGAAAAACTGTTTTTT.

This chain joins TRBV9 and TRBJ2-5, with a possible D match to TRBD2 (6 bases). CDR1 and CDR2 from the germline V gene are SGDLS and YYNGEE. CDR3 length equals 15 residues. The ends were cut back, 0 bases at V and 2 bases at J, with 11 bases in the middle. The CDR3 is CASSVGTGVQETQYF. The CDR3 region has the DNA TGTGCCAGCAGCGTAGGAACGGGAGTACAAGAGACCCAGTACTTC. Filled out from reference TRBV9 and TRBJ2-5, the complete variable domain reads DSGVTQTPKHLITATGQRVTLRCSPRSGDLSVYWYQQSLDQGLQFLIQYYNGEERAKGNILERFSAQQFPDLHSELNLSSLELGDSALYFCASSVGTGVQETQYFGPGTRLLVL.

This chain links TRBV11-2 with TRBJ2-7; tentative D call: TRBD2 (5 bases). Trimming left V 5 bases short and J 2 bases short, with 7 bases between. Germline V gene data show CDR1 as SGHAT and CDR2 as FQNNGV. The CDR3 has 12 amino acids. The CDR3 nucleotides read TGTGCCAGCAGCCTTAGCGCCTACGAGCAGTACTTC. As protein: CASSLSAYEQYF. Drawing the rest from reference TRBV11-2 and TRBJ2-7, the complete variable domain is EAGVAQSPRYKIIEKRQSVAFWCNPISGHATLYWYQQILGQGPKLLIQFQNNGVVDDSQLPKDRFSAERLKGVDSTLKIQPAKLEDSAVYLCASSLSAYEQYFGPGTRLTVT.

This chain uses TRBV5-1 with TRBJ2-5; D might be TRBD1 (5 bases). The germline V gene encodes CDR1 SGHRS and CDR2 YFSETQ. Trimming removed 0 bases at V and 2 bases at J, with 11 bases between. This CDR3 has 15 residues. The CDR3 region is CASSLVGRVQETQYF. In DNA form, the CDR3 reads TGCGCCAGCAGCTTGGTGGGCAGGGTACAAGAGACCCAGTACTTC.

The chain links TRBV4-3 to TRBJ1-2, with a possible D match to TRBD1 (5 bases). Germline CDR1 LGHNA, CDR2 YSLEER. The V end lost 0 bases, the J end lost 4 bases, and 9 bases lay between the germline ends. This CDR3 contains 14 residues. The chain's CDR3 is CASSQDAGLYGYTF. The CDR3 DNA sequence: TGCGCCAGCAGCCAAGATGCAGGGCTCTATGGCTACACCTTC.

This sequence joins TRBV6-5 and TRBJ1-3; no definite D call. The CDR3 totals 14 residues. V was shortened by 2 bases and J by 1 base, with 6 bases between the two germline ends. Germline loops: CDR1 MNHEY, CDR2 SVGAGI. The CDR3, as DNA: TGTGCCAGCAGTTACGGAGATTCTGGAAACACCATATATTTT. Its translation: CASSYGDSGNTIYF.

The V call is TRBV28, the J call TRBJ2-7, with D unclear. CDR1 is MDHEN and CDR2 is SYDVKM in the germline V gene. V dropped 6 bases and J dropped 6 bases, with 15 bases sitting between them. The CDR3 has 13 residues. In DNA form, the CDR3 reads TGTGCCAGCAGCCGCTACACCCGGAGCGAGCAGTACTTC. This sequence encodes CASSRYTRSEQYF.

This clone turned up a few times. This chain links TRBV5-1 with TRBJ2-7; TRBD1 matches at 8 bases. The ends lost 3 bases at V and 4 bases at J; junction bases unmatched: 9. Germline CDR1 is SGHRS and CDR2 is YFSETQ. The CDR3 has 15 residues. CDR3 residues: CASSSPGGAGYEQYF. For the CDR3, the DNA is TGCGCCAGCAGCTCCCCAGGGGGCGCCGGTTACGAGCAGTACTTC.

This sequence joins TRBV15 and TRBJ1-4; TRBD1 agrees at 9 bases. The CDR3 runs to 15 residues. The J segment lost 7 bases and the V segment lost 3 bases, leaving 6 bases of the junction unmatched. CDR1 and CDR2 (germline): LNHNV, YYDKDF (reference sequence). Here the CDR3 reads CATSRVDRGGEKLFF. CDR3 coding DNA: TGTGCCACCAGCAGGGTGGACAGGGGAGGTGAAAAACTGTTTTTT.

The chain joins TRBV3-1 (or the pseudogene TRBV3-2) to TRBJ1-2; D perhaps matches TRBD1 (6 bases). V was shortened by 4 bases and J by 8 bases, with 11 bases between the two germline ends. CDR3 length equals 12 residues. The germline V gene has CDR1 LGHDT and CDR2 YNNKEL (reference sequence). The CDR3 loop is CASSRDTGGYTF. The CDR3 region has the DNA TGTGCCAGCAGCCGAGATACAGGGGGCTACACCTTC.

The rearrangement joins TRBV5-5 to TRBJ2-7, with 7 bases aligning to TRBD1. There are 14 residues in the CDR3. V was pared by 6 bases and J by 2 bases, with 8 bases of the junction left unmatched. CDR1 is SGHKS, CDR2 YYEKEE, per germline (reference sequence). CDR3 loop: CASIPGQGAYEQYF. Here the CDR3 DNA reads TGTGCCAGCATCCCGGGCCAGGGGGCCTACGAGCAGTACTTC. The full variable domain, with the rest looked up from reference TRBV5-5 and TRBJ2-7, is DAGVTQSPTHLIKTRGQQVTLRCSPISGHKSVSWYQQVLGQGPQFIFQYYEKEERGRGNFPDRFSARQFPNYSSELNVNALLLGDSALYLCASIPGQGAYEQYFGPGTRLTVT.

The chain is built from TRBV27 and TRBJ2-1; 14 nucleotides align to TRBD2. The CDR3 has 16 amino acids. Germline V gene sequence: CDR1 MNHEY, CDR2 SMNVEV (reference sequence). V gave up 3 bases and J gave up 6 bases; unmatched junction bases: 4. The CDR3 coding sequence is TGTGCCAGCAGTTTCCAGGGACTAGCGGGAGTCAATGAGCAGTTCTTC. This gives the protein CASSFQGLAGVNEQFF.

The rearrangement links TRBV4-1 to TRBJ1-1; D is unresolved. CDR3 length: 19 amino acids. CDR1 MGHRA and CDR2 YSYEKL come from the germline V gene. V gave up 1 base and J gave up 1 base, with 22 bases separating them. The CDR3: CASSQAPWVRKGENTEAFF. The CDR3 DNA follows: TGCGCCAGCAGCCAAGCCCCTTGGGTGCGCAAGGGAGAGAACACTGAAGCTTTCTTT.

J is TRBJ2-5 and V is TRBV7-3; a weak D match, TRBD2 (6 bases). The CDR3 consists of 15 residues. V was pared by 0 bases and J by 9 bases, with 17 bases between. Germline assignment: CDR1 SGHTA and CDR2 FQGTGA. Here the CDR3 DNA reads TGTGCCAGCAGCTTAACCGACACTAGCCCCGAGGCCCAGTACTTC. Residues: CASSLTDTSPEAQYF.

This clone was found once. The chain carries TRBV19 and TRBJ2-1; 9 nucleotides line up with TRBD1. Germline CDR1 LNHDA, CDR2 SQIVND (reference sequence). The CDR3 totals 14 residues. V was clipped by 7 bases and J by 4 bases; unmatched bases: 5. CDR3 DNA sequence: TGTGCCAGTATGACAGGGGGAGGATACAATGAGCAGTTCTTC. Encoded protein: CASMTGGGYNEQFF.

The rearrangement joins TRBV2 to TRBJ2-3, with TRBD2 identical over 10 bases. The CDR3 runs to 15 residues. V was pared by 4 bases and J by 4 bases, with 5 bases of the junction left unmatched. Germline V gives CDR1 SNHLY, CDR2 FYNNEI. The CDR3, as DNA: TGTGCCAGCAGTGGGCTAGCGGGAGCATCAGATACGCAGTATTTT. It is translated as CASSGLAGASDTQYF. Looking up the rest from reference TRBV2 and TRBJ2-3 gives the full variable domain: EPEVTQTPSHQVTQMGQEVILRCVPISNHLYFYWYRQILGQKVEFLVSFYNNEISEKSEIFDDQFSVERPDGSNFTLKIRSTKLEDSAMYFCASSGLAGASDTQYFGPGTRLTVL.

The rearrangement links TRBV6-5 to TRBJ1-1; unclear D gene. In germline, CDR1 is MNHEY, CDR2 SVGAGI. This CDR3 has 13 amino acids. Trimming pared 6 bases from V and 4 bases from J, leaving 12 bases between. The CDR3 sequence: CASSFTRGTEAFF. As DNA, the CDR3 is TGTGCCAGCAGCTTCACTCGGGGCACTGAAGCTTTCTTT.